This TCR beta chain was identified in a study of OX40 agonist ivuxolimab in advanced cancers. Background on the study: Treatment of patients was with ivuxolimab, an agonistic anti-OX40 (CD134) antibody.

TCRdb's copy holds only in-frame clones and misses some; the assay was immunoSEQ multiplex PCR. The sample yields around 26,000 clones, 80% to 90% seen once. About this clone: The junction shows a germline mismatch at one end, possibly a read error. The same CDR3 arises from other DNA sequences in this sample as well.

The clonotype comes from an adult with an advanced solid tumor such as melanoma, head and neck, liver or kidney cancer. The specimen comprised CD4+ or CD8+ T cells sorted from blood, sampled in a trial of the OX40 agonist ivuxolimab.

This chain's CDR3 is CASSQGGDGKDEQYF. CDR3 bases: TGCGCCAGCAGCCAAGGGGGGGACGGGAAGGACGAGCAGTATTTC. This chain uses TRBV4-3 with TRBJ2-7, with D perhaps TRBD2 (6 bases). Germline V lookup: CDR1 LGHNA, CDR2 YSLEER. The CDR3 spans 15 residues.